These 11 T cell receptor beta chains were all obtained from the same sample, sequenced in a study of CD8+ T cells in alopecia areata. Following RNA extraction, reverse transcription yielded cDNA that acted as the sequencing template. Profiling relied on immunoSEQ multiplex PCR, and the TCRdb table lists in-frame clones only, not all of them. Among 130,000 to 150,000 clones listed, approximately 56% were seen once. The sample consisted of CD8+ T cells sorted from blood. The source of these receptors is a human donor in good health.

The chain carries TRBV6-5 and TRBJ1-2; D remains unclear. Germline V lookup: CDR1 MNHEY, CDR2 SVGAGI. Trimming cost V 6 bases and J 4 bases, with 12 bases left between them. This CDR3 region has 13 residues. The CDR3 DNA reads TGTGCCAGCAGCCCAAGTTTTGGCTATGGCTACACCTTC. Its translation: CASSPSFGYGYTF.

V gene TRBV11-2 combines with J gene TRBJ2-3, with D tentatively TRBD1 (5 bases). Germline CDR1 is SGHAT and CDR2 is FQNNGV. This CDR3 contains 17 residues. Trimming shortened V by 1 base and J by 2 bases, and 16 bases separated the two germline ends. CDR3: CASSLVGDRSFTDTQYF. Here the CDR3 DNA reads TGTGCCAGCAGCTTAGTTGGCGACAGATCTTTCACAGATACGCAGTATTTT.

This clone has a single count. The V and J genes are TRBV11-1 and TRBJ2-2; TRBD2 aligns across 7 bases. V dropped 3 bases and J dropped 7; count of bases not matched to a gene: 11. CDR3 length: 16 residues. Germline-derived CDR1 and CDR2 are SGHAT and FQDESV (reference sequence). The CDR3 nucleotides are TGTGCCAGCAGCTTCTTCGCGGGAGCAGGTGGCGGGGAGCTGTTTTTT. Translation gives CASSFFAGAGGGELFF.

The chain uses TRBV4-1 and TRBJ1-5; D not certain. CDR1 is MGHRA and CDR2 is YSYEKL in the germline V gene. Trimming shortened V by 4 bases and J by 7 bases, and 11 bases separated the two germline ends. This CDR3 is built from 13 residues. CDR3 sequence: CASSPNVVQPQHF. CDR3 DNA: TGCGCCAGCAGCCCAAACGTAGTGCAGCCCCAGCATTTT.

CDR3 in DNA: TGTGCCAGCAGCTTAGTCCCCGGGGAGCTGTTTTTT. Its translation: CASSLVPGELFF. V usage is TRBV7-8 and J usage is TRBJ2-2; D not certain. This CDR3 contains 12 residues. CDR1 is SGHVS and CDR2 is FQNEAQ in the germline V gene. V dropped 1 base and J dropped 6 bases, with 3 bases sitting between them. Full variable domain (outside the CDR3, taken from reference TRBV7-8 and TRBJ2-2): GAGVSQSPRYKVAKRGQDVALRCDPISGHVSLFWYQQALGQGPEFLTYFQNEAQLDKSGLPSDRFFAERPEGSVSTLKIQRTQQEDSAVYLCASSLVPGELFFGEGSRLTVL.

The DNA for the CDR3 is TGTGCCAGCAGCTTAGGGGGCGTCACTGAAGCTTTCTTT. Its protein is CASSLGGVTEAFF. The chain has TRBV7-9 and TRBJ1-1, with D possibly being TRBD1 (5 bases). The CDR3 contains 13 residues. From germline, CDR1 is SEHNR and CDR2 FQNEAQ (reference sequence). V was trimmed by 1 base and J by 4 bases, leaving 7 bases between them. The full variable domain, with the rest looked up from reference TRBV7-9 and TRBJ1-1, is DTGVSQNPRHKITKRGQNVTFRCDPISEHNRLYWYRQTLGQGPEFLTYFQNEAQLEKSRLLSDRFSAERPKGSFSTLEIQRTEQGDSAMYLCASSLGGVTEAFFGQGTRLTVV.

The table lists this clone with a few counts. The rearrangement joins TRBV9 to TRBJ2-2, with D hard to call. This CDR3 has 14 amino acids. Trimming shortened V by 3 bases and J by 7 bases, and 13 bases separated the two germline ends. In germline, CDR1 is SGDLS, CDR2 YYNGEE. CDR3 nucleotides: TGTGCCAGCAGCGCCGTTCGAGGAATCGGGGAGCTGTTTTTT. Amino acids: CASSAVRGIGELFF.

The gene calls are TRBV19 and TRBJ2-1; D not resolved. The CDR3 extends over 13 amino acids. CDR1 is LNHDA and CDR2 is SQIVND in the germline V gene (reference sequence). V was cut by 6 bases and J by 3 bases, with 9 bases left in between. The CDR3 DNA follows: TGTGCCAGTAGCACCTTGGTCTACAATGAGCAGTTCTTC. Translation gives CASSTLVYNEQFF.

J is TRBJ2-1 and V is TRBV5-1; 9 bases agree with TRBD1. V lost 3 bases to trimming and J lost 6 bases; unmatched junction nucleotides: 4. Germline V gives CDR1 SGHRS, CDR2 YFSETQ. The CDR3 has 14 amino acids. The CDR3 protein is CASSWTGVRNEQFF. Here the CDR3 DNA reads TGCGCCAGCAGCTGGACAGGGGTACGCAATGAGCAGTTCTTC.

The CDR3 sequence: CASTGGRNNEQFF. The CDR3 coding sequence is TGTGCCAGCACCGGCGGAAGAAACAATGAGCAGTTCTTC. The chain couples TRBV6-5 to TRBJ2-1; no reliable D call. Trimming shortened V by 7 bases and J by 5 bases, and 12 bases separated the two germline ends. Germline CDR1 MNHEY, CDR2 SVGAGI. CDR3 length: 13 residues.

The chain has TRBV6-1 and TRBJ2-3; 11 nucleotides line up with TRBD2. The junction had 12 bases not matched to a gene; V was cut back by 4 bases and J by 6 bases. The CDR3 is 17 amino acids. Per germline, CDR1 MNHNS and CDR2 SASEGT. Written as DNA, the CDR3 is TGTGCCAGCAGTGCCCGACTAGCGGGGTGGAACCCTGATACGCAGTATTTT. Translating it yields CASSARLAGWNPDTQYF.